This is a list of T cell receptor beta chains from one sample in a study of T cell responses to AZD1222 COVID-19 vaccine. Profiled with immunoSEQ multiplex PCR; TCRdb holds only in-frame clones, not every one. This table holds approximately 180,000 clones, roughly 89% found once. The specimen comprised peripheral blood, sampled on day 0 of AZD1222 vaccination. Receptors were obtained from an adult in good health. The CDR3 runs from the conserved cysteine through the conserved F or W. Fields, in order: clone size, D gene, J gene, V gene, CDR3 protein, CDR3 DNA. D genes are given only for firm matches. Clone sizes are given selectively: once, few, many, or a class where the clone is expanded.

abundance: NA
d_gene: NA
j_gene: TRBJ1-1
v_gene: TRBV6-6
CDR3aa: CASSYTENTEAFF
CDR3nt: TGTGCCAGCAGTTATACGGAGAACACTGAAGCTTTCTTT

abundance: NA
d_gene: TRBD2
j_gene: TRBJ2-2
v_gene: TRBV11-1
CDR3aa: CASSRRGGDGELFF
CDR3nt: TGTGCCAGCAGCCGCCGGGGAGGGGACGGGGAGCTGTTTTTT

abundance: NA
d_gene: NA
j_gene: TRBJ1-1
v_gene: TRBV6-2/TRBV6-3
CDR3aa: CASSLPWSTEAFF
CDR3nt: TGTGCCAGCAGTCTCCCCTGGAGCACTGAAGCTTTCTTT

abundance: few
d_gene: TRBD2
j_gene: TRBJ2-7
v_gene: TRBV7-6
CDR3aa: CASSLSGRAGEQYF
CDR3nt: TGTGCCAGCAGCTTGAGCGGGAGGGCCGGCGAGCAGTACTTC

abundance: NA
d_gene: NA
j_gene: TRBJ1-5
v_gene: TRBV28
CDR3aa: CASSLSLAGNQPQHF
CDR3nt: TGTGCCAGCAGTTTATCGTTAGCGGGGAATCAGCCCCAGCATTTT

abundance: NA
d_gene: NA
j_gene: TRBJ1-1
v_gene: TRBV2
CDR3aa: CATHPVSMNTEAFF
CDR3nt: TGTGCCACCCACCCAGTTTCCATGAACACTGAAGCTTTCTTT

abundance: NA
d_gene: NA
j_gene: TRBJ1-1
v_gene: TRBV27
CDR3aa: CASSPLTGGSMNTEAFF
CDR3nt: TGTGCCAGCAGTCCATTGACAGGCGGGAGTATGAACACTGAAGCTTTCTTT

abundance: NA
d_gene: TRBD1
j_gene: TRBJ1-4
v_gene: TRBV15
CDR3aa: CATSRDRQGSNEKLFF
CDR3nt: TGTGCCACCAGCAGAGATCGACAGGGGTCAAATGAAAAACTGTTTTTT

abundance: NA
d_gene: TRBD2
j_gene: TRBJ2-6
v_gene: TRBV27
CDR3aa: CASRPGLAGAGANVLTF
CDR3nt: TGTGCCAGCAGACCGGGACTAGCGGGAGCTGGGGCCAACGTCCTGACTTTC

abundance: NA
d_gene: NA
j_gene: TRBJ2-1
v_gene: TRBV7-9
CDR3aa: CASSFDSVKQFF
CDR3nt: TGTGCCAGCAGCTTCGATTCGGTTAAGCAGTTCTTC

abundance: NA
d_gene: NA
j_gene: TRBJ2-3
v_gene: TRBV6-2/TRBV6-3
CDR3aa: CASSPRLKADTQYF
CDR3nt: TGTGCCAGCAGTCCACGCCTGAAAGCGGATACGCAGTATTTT

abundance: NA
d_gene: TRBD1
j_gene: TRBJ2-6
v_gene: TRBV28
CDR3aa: CASSMDRRGSGANVLTF
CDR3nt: TGTGCCAGCAGTATGGACAGGCGCGGCTCTGGGGCCAACGTCCTGACTTTC

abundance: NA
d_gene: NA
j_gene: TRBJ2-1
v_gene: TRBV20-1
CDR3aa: CSASRSGSGFF
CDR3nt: TGCAGTGCTAGTCGTTCGGGGAGCGGCTTCTTC

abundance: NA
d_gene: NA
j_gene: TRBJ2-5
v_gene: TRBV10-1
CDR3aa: CASSEKPEKIQYF
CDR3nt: TGCGCCAGCAGTGAAAAACCGGAGAAGATCCAGTACTTC

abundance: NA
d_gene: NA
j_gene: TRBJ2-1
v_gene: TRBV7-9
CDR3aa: CASSIHRAVDEQFF
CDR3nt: TGTGCCAGCAGCATACATCGCGCTGTCGATGAGCAGTTCTTC

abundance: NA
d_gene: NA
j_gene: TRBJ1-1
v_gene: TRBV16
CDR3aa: CASSQQSGNTEAFF
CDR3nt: TGTGCCAGCAGCCAACAGTCGGGGAACACTGAAGCTTTCTTT

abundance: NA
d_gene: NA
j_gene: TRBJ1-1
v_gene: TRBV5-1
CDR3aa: CASSPRTLNTEAFF
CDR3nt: TGCGCCAGCAGCCCGAGAACATTGAACACTGAAGCTTTCTTT

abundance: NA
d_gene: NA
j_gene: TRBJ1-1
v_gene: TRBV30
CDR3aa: CAWSVLGGWGAFF
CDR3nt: TGTGCCTGGAGTGTACTGGGCGGGTGGGGAGCTTTCTTT

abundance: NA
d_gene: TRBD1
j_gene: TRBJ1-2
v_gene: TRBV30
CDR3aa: CAWTPQGALGYTF
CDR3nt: TGTGCCTGGACCCCGCAGGGGGCCCTCGGCTACACCTTC

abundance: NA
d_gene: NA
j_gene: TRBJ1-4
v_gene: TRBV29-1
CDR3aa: CSVREPANEKLFF
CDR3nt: TGCAGCGTTAGGGAGCCAGCTAATGAAAAACTGTTTTTT

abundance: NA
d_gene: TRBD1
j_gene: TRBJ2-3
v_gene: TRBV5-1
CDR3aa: CASSRDRAEDTQYF
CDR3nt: TGCGCCAGCAGCCGGGACAGAGCCGAAGATACGCAGTATTTT

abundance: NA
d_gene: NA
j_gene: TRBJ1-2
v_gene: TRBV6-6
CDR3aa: CASLTGADSGYTF
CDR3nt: TGTGCCTCATTAACGGGCGCCGATTCCGGCTACACCTTC

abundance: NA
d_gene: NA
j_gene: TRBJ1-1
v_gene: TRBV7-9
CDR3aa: CASSFQGGNTEAFF
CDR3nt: TGTGCCAGCAGCTTCCAGGGAGGGAACACTGAAGCTTTCTTT

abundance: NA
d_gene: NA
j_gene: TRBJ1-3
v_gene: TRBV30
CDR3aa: CAWSSDSLGGNTIYF
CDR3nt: TGTGCCTGGAGTTCGGACTCATTGGGAGGAAACACCATATATTTT

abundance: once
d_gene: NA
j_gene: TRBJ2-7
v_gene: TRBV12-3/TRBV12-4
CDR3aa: CASSRQLSYEQYF
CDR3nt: TGTGCCAGCAGTCGACAGCTCTCCTACGAGCAGTACTTC

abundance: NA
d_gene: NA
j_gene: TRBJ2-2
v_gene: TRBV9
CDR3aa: CASSVGGGAPGELFF
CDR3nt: TGTGCCAGCAGCGTAGGAGGAGGGGCTCCCGGGGAGCTGTTTTTT

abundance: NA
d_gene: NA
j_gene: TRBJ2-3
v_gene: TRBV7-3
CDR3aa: CASSLDTDTQYF
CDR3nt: TGTGCCAGCAGCTTAGACACAGATACGCAGTATTTT

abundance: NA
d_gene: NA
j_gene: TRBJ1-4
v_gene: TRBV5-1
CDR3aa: CASSRAVEKEKLFF
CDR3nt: TGCGCCAGCAGCCGCGCCGTAGAGAAGGAAAAACTGTTTTTT

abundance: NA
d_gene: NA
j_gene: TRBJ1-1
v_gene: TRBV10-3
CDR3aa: CAISEPGWDTEAFF
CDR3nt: TGTGCCATCAGTGAGCCGGGGTGGGACACTGAAGCTTTCTTT

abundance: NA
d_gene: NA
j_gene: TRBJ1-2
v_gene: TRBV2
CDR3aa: CASRPRLTYNYGYTF
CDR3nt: TGTGCCAGCAGGCCCCGATTAACTTATAACTATGGCTACACCTTC

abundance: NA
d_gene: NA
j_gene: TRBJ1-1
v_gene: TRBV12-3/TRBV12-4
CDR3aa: CASSSTDTEAFF
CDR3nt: TGTGCCAGCAGTTCGACGGACACTGAAGCTTTCTTT

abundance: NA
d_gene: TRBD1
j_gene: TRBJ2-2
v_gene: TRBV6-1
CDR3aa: CASSEAGTGTGELFF
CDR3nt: TGTGCCAGCAGTGAAGCAGGGACAGGCACCGGGGAGCTGTTTTTT

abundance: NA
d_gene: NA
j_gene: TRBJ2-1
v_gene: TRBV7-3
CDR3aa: CASSPTVSGAGEQFF
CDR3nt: TGTGCCAGCAGCCCCACCGTCTCGGGAGCGGGTGAGCAGTTCTTC

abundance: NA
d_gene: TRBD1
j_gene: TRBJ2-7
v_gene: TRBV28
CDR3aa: CASLDRAFPPYEQYF
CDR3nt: TGTGCCAGCCTAGACAGGGCCTTTCCCCCCTACGAGCAGTACTTC

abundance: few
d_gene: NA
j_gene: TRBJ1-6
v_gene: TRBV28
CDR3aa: CASRASSYNSPLHF
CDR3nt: TGTGCCAGCCGTGCCAGCTCCTATAATTCACCCCTCCACTTT

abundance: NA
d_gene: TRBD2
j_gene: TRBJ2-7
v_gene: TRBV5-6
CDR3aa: CASSSRLAGELYEQYF
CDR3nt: TGTGCCAGCAGCTCCAGACTAGCGGGAGAACTCTACGAGCAGTACTTC

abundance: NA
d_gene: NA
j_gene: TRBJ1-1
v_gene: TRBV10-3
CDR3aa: CAVGGFMNTEAFF
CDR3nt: TGTGCCGTGGGGGGCTTCATGAACACTGAAGCTTTCTTT

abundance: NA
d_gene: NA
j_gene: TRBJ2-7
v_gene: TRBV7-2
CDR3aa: CASSLARGLSSYEQYF
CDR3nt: TGTGCCAGCAGCCTGGCCAGGGGCCTTAGCTCCTACGAGCAGTACTTC

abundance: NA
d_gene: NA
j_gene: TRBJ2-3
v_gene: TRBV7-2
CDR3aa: CASSLGLRTDTQYF
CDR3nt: TGTGCCAGCAGCTTAGGCCTGCGCACAGATACGCAGTATTTT

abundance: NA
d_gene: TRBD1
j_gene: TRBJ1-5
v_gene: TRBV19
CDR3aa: CARPAVLTGENQPQHF
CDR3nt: TGTGCCAGACCTGCGGTTTTGACAGGGGAAAATCAGCCCCAGCATTTT

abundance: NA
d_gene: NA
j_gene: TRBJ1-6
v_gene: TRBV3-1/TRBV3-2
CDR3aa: CASSQVWGGVNSPLHF
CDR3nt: TGTGCCAGCAGCCAAGTATGGGGTGGTGTTAATTCACCCCTCCACTTT

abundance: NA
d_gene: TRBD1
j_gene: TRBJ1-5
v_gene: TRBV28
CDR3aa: CASSIPSGTGVFGYSNQPQHF
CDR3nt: TGTGCCAGCAGTATACCCTCGGGGACAGGGGTGTTCGGATATAGCAATCAGCCCCAGCATTTT

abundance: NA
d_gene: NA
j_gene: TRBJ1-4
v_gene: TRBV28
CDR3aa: CASSLMGREKLFF
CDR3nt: TGTGCCAGCAGTTTAATGGGGAGAGAAAAACTGTTTTTT

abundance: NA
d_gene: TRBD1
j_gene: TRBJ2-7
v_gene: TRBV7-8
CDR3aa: CASSWTGKAYEQYF
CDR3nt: TGTGCCAGCAGCTGGACAGGGAAGGCCTACGAGCAGTACTTC

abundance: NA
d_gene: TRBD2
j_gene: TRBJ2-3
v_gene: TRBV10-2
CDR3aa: CASSVLAGGKDTQYF
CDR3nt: TGCGCCAGCAGTGTCCTAGCGGGGGGGAAAGATACGCAGTATTTT

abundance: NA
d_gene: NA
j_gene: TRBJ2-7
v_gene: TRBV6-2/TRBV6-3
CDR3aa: CASSYSVGAVPNEQYF
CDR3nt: TGTGCCAGCAGTTACTCGGTCGGGGCGGTTCCTAACGAGCAGTACTTC

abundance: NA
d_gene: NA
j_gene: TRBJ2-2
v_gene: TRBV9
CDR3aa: CASSVAAGELFF
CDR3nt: TGTGCCAGCAGCGTAGCGGCCGGGGAGCTGTTTTTT

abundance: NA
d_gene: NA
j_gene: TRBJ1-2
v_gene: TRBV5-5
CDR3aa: CASSLDVGGYTF
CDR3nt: TGTGCCAGCAGCTTGGATGTGGGTGGCTACACCTTC

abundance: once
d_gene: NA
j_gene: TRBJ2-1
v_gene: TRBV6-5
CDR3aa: CASSYLGSVSYNEQFF
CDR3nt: TGTGCCAGCAGTTACCTCGGGAGCGTCTCCTACAATGAGCAGTTCTTC

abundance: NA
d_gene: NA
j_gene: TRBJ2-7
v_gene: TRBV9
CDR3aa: CASSVGRGGGAYEQYF
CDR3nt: TGTGCCAGCAGCGTAGGCCGCGGTGGCGGAGCCTACGAGCAGTACTTC

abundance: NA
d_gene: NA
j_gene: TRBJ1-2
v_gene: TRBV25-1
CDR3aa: CASSAGSNYGYTF
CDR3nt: TGTGCCAGCAGTGCAGGGTCAAACTATGGCTACACCTTC

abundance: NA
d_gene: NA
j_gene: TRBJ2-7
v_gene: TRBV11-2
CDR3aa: CASSLVGVAAVYEQYF
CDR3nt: TGTGCCAGCAGCTTGGTCGGGGTAGCGGCAGTCTACGAGCAGTACTTC

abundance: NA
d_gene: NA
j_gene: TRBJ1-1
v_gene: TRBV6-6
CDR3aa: CASSFQWNTEAFF
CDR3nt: TGTGCCAGCAGTTTTCAATGGAACACTGAAGCTTTCTTT

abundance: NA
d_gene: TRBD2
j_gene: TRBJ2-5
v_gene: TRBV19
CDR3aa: CASRSGTTGETQYF
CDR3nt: TGTGCCAGTAGGTCCGGGACTACGGGGGAGACCCAGTACTTC